The present TCR beta chain was sequenced within a study of shared clonotypes between healthy human individuals. Findings of the study overall: Researchers found naive subsets generally carried larger estimated richness than memory subsets. Clonotype sharing among donors was thought likely to change with sequencing depth.

In the original workflow: Owing to the provision of junction-only sequences devoid of quality scores by immunoSEQ, filtering differed. TCRdb's table, derived via immunoSEQ multiplex PCR, lists solely in-frame clones and lacks some. From that table come the V and J calls and clone size; the DNA was used to work out D and trimming. The sample holds about 600,000 clones; about 95% are singletons and the top ten take roughly 0.1%. Germline-derived CDR1 and CDR2 are SQVTM and ANQGSEA. Trimming took 4 bases from V and 7 from J; bases not matched to a gene: 8. The CDR3 extends over 14 amino acids. Naive CD8 populations comprised CD45RO-negative cells positively selected for CCR7, excluding terminally differentiated effector memory CD45RA+ cells. Each donor was a Caucasian adult residing in Nashville, Tennessee. Worth noting for this clone: Antigen unknown.

Sequencing was carried out using naive CD8+ T cells sorted from blood. The origin of this receptor is a woman aged 25 to 39 in good health. The chain recombines TRBV29-1 with TRBJ2-1, with 9 bases lining up with TRBD2. CDR3 loop: CSVVPGLAFNEQFF. For the CDR3, the DNA is TGCAGCGTTGTACCGGGACTAGCTTTTAATGAGCAGTTCTTC.